This T cell receptor (beta chain) was sequenced during a study of radiotherapy plus CTLA-4 blockade in lung cancer. V was cut by 9 bases and J by 5 bases, with 14 bases left in between. Germline CDR1 reads MNHEY; CDR2 reads SVGAGI. CDR3 length equals 12 residues. Sequencing used immunoSEQ multiplex PCR; TCRdb keeps in-frame clones, though not all of them. The sample includes roughly 80,000 clones, roughly 79% of them seen just once. The sample was peripheral blood, taken from a patient treated with radiotherapy plus ipilimumab. The chain uses TRBV6-5 and TRBJ2-7, with D unclear. This TCR derives from a human donor with non-small cell lung cancer who had a partial response to radiotherapy plus ipilimumab. Some clones in this sample may be carry-over from other donors' samples. As DNA, the CDR3 is TGTGCCAGTACTGCGACTTCAAACGAGCAGTACTTC. Translating gives CASTATSNEQYF.